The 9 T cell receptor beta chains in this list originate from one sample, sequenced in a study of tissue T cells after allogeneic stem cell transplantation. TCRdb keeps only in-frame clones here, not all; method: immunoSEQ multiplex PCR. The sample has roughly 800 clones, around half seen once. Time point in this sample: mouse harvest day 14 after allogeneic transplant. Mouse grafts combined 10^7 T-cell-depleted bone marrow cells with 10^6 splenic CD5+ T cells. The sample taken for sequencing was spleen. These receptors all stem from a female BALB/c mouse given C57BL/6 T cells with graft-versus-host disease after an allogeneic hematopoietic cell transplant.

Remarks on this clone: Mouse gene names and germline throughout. CDR3 residues: CASSFGLGVEQYF. The sequenced part of the CDR3 DNA is TGTGCCAGCAGTTTTGGACTGGGGGTTGAACAGTAC. The V gene is TRBV15, the J gene TRBJ2-7; 10 bases agree with TRBD2. The sequenced fragment ends 1 residue before the CDR3 boundary, so the rest is inferred from the germline J gene. The germline gives CDR1 SGHND, CDR2 FRSKSL. J gave up 6 bases and V 3 bases, and 2 bases lay outside the gene matches. The CDR3 contains 13 residues. Full variable domain (missing parts from reference TRBV15 and TRBJ2-7): DAGVTQTPRHEVAEKGQTIILKCEPVSGHNDLFWYRQTKIQGLELLSYFRSKSLMEDGGAFKDRFKAEMLNSSFSTLKIQPTEPKDSAVYLCASSFGLGVEQYFGPGTRLTVL.

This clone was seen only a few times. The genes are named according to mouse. The CDR3 bases that were read are TGTGCCAGCAGCCAAGGGGGGGGCGCGTCAGAAACGCTGTAT. Translating gives CASSQGGGASETLY. The full CDR3 is CASSQGGGASETLYF. The chain is built from TRBV5 and TRBJ2-3, with 8 bases fitting TRBD2. From the germline J gene comes the end of the CDR3, since the read stops 1 residue before it. Trimming took 1 base from V and 4 from J; bases not matched to a gene: 4. The CDR3 length is 15 residues. Germline V gives CDR1 LGHNA, CDR2 YNLKQL (reference sequence).

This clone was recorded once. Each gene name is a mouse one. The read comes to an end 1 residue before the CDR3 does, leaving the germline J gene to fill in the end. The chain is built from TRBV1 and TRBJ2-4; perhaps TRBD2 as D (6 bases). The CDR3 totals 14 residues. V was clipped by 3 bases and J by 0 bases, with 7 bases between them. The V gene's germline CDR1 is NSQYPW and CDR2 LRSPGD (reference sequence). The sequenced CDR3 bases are TGCACCTGCAGTGCTGGGGGTAGTCAAAACACCTTGTAC. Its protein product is CTCSAGGSQNTLY. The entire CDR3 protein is CTCSAGGSQNTLYF.

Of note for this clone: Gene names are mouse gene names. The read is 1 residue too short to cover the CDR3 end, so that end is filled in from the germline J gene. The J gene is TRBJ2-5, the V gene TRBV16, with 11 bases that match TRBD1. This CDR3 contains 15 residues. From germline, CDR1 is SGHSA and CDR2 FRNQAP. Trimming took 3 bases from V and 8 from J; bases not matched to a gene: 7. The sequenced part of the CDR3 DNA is TGTGCAAGCAGCTTCCGGGACAGGGGGGGTTTCACCCAGTAC. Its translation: CASSFRDRGGFTQY. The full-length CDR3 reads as CASSFRDRGGFTQYF.

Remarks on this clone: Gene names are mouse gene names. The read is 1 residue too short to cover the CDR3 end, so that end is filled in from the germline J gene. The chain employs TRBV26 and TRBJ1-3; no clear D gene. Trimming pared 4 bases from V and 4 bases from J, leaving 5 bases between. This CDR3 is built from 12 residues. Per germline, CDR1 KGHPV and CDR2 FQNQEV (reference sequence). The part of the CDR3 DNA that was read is TGTGCCAGCAGTCCCCGGGGAAATACGCTCTAT. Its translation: CASSPRGNTLY. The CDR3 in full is CASSPRGNTLYF.

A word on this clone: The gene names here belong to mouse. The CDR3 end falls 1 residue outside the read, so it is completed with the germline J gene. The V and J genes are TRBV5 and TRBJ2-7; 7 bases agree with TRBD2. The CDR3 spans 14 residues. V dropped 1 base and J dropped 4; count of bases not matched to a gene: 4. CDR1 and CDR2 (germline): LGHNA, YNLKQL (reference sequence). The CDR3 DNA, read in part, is TGTGCCAGCAGCCAAGGGGGGGGGATTTATGAACAGTAC. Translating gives CASSQGGGIYEQY. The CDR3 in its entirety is CASSQGGGIYEQYF.

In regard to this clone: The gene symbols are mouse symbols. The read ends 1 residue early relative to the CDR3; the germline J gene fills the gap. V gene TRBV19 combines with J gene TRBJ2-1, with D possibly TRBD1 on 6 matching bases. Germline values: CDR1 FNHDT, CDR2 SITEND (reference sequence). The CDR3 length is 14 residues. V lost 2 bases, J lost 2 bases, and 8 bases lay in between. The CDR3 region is CASSIGTHYAEQFF. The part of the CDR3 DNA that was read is TGTGCCAGCAGTATTGGGACACACTATGCTGAGCAGTTC.

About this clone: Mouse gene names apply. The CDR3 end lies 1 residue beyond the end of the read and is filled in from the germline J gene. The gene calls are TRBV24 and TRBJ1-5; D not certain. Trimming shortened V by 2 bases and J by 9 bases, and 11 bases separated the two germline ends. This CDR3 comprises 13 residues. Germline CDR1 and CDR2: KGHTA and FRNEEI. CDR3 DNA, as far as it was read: TGTGCCAGCAGTCTGAGGGCACCCCCGGCTCCGCTT. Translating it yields CASSLRAPPAPL. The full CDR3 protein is CASSLRAPPAPLF.

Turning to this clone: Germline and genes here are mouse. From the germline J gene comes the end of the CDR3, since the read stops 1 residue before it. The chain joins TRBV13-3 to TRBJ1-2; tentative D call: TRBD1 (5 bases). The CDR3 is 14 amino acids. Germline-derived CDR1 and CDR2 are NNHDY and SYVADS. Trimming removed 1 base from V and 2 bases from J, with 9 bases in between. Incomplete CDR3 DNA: TGTGCCAGCAGTGATAACAGGTTGAACTCCGACTACACC. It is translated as CASSDNRLNSDYT. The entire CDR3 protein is CASSDNRLNSDYTF.